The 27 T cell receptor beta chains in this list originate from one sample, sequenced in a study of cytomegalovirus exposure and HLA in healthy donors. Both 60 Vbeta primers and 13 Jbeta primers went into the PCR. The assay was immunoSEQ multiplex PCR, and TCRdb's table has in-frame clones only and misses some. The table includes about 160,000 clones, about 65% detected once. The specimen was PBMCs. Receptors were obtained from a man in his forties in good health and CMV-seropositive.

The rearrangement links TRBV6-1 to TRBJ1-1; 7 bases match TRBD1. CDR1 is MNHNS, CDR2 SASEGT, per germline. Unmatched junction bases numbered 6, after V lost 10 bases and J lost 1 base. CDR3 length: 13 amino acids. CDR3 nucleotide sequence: TGTGCCACCAAGGGGGCAGGGAACACTGAAGCTTTCTTT. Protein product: CATKGAGNTEAFF.

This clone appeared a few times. The CDR3 nucleotides are TGCGCCAGCAGCTCGTCCGGGACTAGCTTCACAGATACGCAGTATTTT. Protein: CASSSSGTSFTDTQYF. V and J are TRBV5-1 and TRBJ2-3, with 9 bases aligning to TRBD2. Per germline, CDR1 SGHRS and CDR2 YFSETQ. Trimming removed 3 bases from V and 2 bases from J; junction bases left unmatched: 7. This CDR3 is built from 16 residues.

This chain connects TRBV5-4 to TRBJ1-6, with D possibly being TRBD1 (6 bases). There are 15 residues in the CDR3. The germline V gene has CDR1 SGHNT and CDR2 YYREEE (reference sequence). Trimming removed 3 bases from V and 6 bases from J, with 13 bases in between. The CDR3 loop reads CASSSVQGPNSPLHF. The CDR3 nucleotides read TGTGCCAGCAGCTCGGTACAGGGTCCTAATTCACCCCTCCACTTT.

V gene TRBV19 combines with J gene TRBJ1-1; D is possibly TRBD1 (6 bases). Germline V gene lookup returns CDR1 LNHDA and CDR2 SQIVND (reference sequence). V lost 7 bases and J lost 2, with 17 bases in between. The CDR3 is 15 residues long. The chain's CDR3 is CASKIGGFVNTEAFF. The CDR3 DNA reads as TGTGCCAGTAAAATAGGGGGTTTCGTCAACACTGAAGCTTTCTTT.

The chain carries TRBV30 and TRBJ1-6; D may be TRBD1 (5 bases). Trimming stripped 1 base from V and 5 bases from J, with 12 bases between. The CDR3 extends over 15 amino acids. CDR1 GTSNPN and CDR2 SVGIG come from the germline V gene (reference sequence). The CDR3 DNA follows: TGTGCCTGGAGTGCCCAGGGATCCGATAATTCACCCCTCCACTTT. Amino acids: CAWSAQGSDNSPLHF.

Here the CDR3 reads CASSSPLTGNYGYTF. CDR3 DNA sequence: TGTGCCAGCAGTTCCCCCCTGACAGGCAACTATGGCTACACCTTC. The rearrangement joins TRBV6-5 to TRBJ1-2, with D possibly matching TRBD1 (6 bases). Trimming stripped 4 bases from V and 2 bases from J, with 14 bases between. There are 15 residues in the CDR3. Germline CDR1 MNHEY, CDR2 SVGAGI.

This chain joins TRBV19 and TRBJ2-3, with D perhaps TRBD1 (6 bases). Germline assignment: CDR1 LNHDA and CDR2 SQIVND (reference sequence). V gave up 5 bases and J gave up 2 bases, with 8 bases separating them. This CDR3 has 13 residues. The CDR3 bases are TGTGCCAGTAGTCAGGGACACACAGATACGCAGTATTTT. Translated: CASSQGHTDTQYF.

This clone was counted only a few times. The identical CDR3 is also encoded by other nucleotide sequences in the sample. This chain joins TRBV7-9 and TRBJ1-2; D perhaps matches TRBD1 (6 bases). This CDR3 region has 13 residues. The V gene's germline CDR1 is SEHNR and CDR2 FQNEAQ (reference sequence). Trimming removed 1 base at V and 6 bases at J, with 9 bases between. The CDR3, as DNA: TGTGCCAGCAGCTTAGGTGGGGGCGATGGCTACACCTTC. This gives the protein CASSLGGGDGYTF.

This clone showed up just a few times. The CDR3 here is CATSSPAGATEKLFF. CDR3 sequence (DNA): TGTGCCACCAGCAGCCCCGCGGGGGCTACTGAAAAACTGTTTTTT. J is TRBJ1-4 and V is TRBV15; the D gene is possibly TRBD1 (6 bases). Germline V CDR1 and CDR2: LNHNV, YYDKDF (reference sequence). With 3 bases removed from V and 7 bases from J, the gap between germline ends came to 15 bases. The CDR3 sequence is 15 residues long. Together with reference TRBV15 and TRBJ1-4, the CDR3 gives the full variable domain: DAMVIQNPRYQVTQFGKPVTLSCSQTLNHNVMYWYQQKSSQAPKLLFHYYDKDFNNEADTPDNFQSRRPNTSFCFLDIRSPGLGDTAMYLCATSSPAGATEKLFFGSGTQLSVL.

The CDR3 spells CASSDHSTDTQYF. Written as DNA, the CDR3 is TGTGCCAGCAGTGACCATAGCACAGATACGCAGTATTTT. The chain employs TRBV6-1 and TRBJ2-3; D ambiguous. Germline loops: CDR1 MNHNS, CDR2 SASEGT. CDR3 size: 13 residues. Trimming took off 3 bases at V and 0 bases at J, with 4 bases between the two ends.

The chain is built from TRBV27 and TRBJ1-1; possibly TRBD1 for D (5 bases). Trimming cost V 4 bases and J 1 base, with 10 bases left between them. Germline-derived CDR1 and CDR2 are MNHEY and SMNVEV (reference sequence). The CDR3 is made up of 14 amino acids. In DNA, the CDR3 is TGTGCCAGCAGTTCCCGGGGGTCGAACACTGAAGCTTTCTTT. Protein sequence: CASSSRGSNTEAFF.

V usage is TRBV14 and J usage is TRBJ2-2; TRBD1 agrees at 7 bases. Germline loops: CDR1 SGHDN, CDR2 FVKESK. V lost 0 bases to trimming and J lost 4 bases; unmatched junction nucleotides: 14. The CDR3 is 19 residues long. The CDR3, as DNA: TGTGCCAGCAGCCAAGAATATGAACAGGGGATCGACGGCACCGGGGAGCTGTTTTTT. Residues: CASSQEYEQGIDGTGELFF.

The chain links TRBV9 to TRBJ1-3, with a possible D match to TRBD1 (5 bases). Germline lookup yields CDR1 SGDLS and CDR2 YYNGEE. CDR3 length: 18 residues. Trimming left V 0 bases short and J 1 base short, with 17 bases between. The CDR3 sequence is CASSVAGGRGGSGNTIYF. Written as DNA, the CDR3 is TGTGCCAGCAGCGTAGCGGGAGGGAGGGGAGGGTCTGGAAACACCATATATTTT. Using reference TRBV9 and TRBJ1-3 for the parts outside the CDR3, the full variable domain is DSGVTQTPKHLITATGQRVTLRCSPRSGDLSVYWYQQSLDQGLQFLIQYYNGEERAKGNILERFSAQQFPDLHSELNLSSLELGDSALYFCASSVAGGRGGSGNTIYFGEGSWLTVV.

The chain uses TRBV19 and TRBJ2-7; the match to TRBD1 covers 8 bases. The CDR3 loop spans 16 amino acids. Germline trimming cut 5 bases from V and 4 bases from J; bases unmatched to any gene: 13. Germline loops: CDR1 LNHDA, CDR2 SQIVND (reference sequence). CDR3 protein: CASSSAAATGEYEQYF. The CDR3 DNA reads TGTGCCAGTAGTTCCGCCGCCGCGACAGGGGAATACGAGCAGTACTTC.

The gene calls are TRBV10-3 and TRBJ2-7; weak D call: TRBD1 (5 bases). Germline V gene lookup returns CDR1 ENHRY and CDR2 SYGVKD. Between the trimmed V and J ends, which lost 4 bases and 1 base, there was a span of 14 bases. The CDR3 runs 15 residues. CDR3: CAISGEAGSSYEQYF. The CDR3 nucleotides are TGTGCCATCAGTGGCGAGGCAGGGTCTTCCTACGAGCAGTACTTC.

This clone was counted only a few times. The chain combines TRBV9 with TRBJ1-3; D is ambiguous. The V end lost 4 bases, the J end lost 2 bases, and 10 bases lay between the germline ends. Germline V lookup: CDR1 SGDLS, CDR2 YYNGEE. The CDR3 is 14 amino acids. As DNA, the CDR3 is TGTGCCAGCAGCATGGCGGGTGCTGGAAACACCATATATTTT. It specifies CASSMAGAGNTIYF. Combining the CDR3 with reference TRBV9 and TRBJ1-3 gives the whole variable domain DSGVTQTPKHLITATGQRVTLRCSPRSGDLSVYWYQQSLDQGLQFLIQYYNGEERAKGNILERFSAQQFPDLHSELNLSSLELGDSALYFCASSMAGAGNTIYFGEGSWLTVV.

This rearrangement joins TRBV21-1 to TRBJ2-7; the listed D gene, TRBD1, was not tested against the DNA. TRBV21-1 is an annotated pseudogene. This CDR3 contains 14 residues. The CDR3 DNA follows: TGTGCCAGCAGCCGTGGGGCACTTGAGTACGAGCAGTACTTC. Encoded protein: CASSRGALEYEQYF.

CDR3 sequence reads: CASSFGGAGYNEQFF. CDR3 in DNA: TGTGCCAGCAGCTTCGGGGGGGCCGGCTACAATGAGCAGTTCTTC. The V call is TRBV7-3, the J call TRBJ2-1; 8 nucleotides line up with TRBD2. Germline trimming cut 3 bases from V and 3 bases from J; bases unmatched to any gene: 4. CDR1 SGHTA and CDR2 FQGTGA come from the germline V gene. The CDR3 is 15 residues long.

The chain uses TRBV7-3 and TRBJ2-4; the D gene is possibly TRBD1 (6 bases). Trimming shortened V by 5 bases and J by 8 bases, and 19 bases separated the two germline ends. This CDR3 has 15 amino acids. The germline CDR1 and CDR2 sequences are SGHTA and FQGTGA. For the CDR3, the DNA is TGTGCCAGCAGCCCAGAGACAGGTGGAACAGACATTCAGTACTTC. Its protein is CASSPETGGTDIQYF.

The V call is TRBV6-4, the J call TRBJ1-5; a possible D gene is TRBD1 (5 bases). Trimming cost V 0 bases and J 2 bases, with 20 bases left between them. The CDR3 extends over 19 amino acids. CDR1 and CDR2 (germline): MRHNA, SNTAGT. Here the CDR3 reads CASSDSLRDWSRGNQPQHF. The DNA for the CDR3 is TGTGCCAGCAGTGACTCGTTAAGGGACTGGTCCCGTGGCAATCAGCCCCAGCATTTT.

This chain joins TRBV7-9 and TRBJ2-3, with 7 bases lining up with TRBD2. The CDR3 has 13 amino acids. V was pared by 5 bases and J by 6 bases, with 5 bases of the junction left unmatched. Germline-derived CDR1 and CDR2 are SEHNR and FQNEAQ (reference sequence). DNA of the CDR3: TGTGCCAGCAGCCCCGGGACTAAGGATACGCAGTATTTT. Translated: CASSPGTKDTQYF. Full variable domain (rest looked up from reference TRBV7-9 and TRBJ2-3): DTGVSQNPRHKITKRGQNVTFRCDPISEHNRLYWYRQTLGQGPEFLTYFQNEAQLEKSRLLSDRFSAERPKGSFSTLEIQRTEQGDSAMYLCASSPGTKDTQYFGPGTRLTVL.

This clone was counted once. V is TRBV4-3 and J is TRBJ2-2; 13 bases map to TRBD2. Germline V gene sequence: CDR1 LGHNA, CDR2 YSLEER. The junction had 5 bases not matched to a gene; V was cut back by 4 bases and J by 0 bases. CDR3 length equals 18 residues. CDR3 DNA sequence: TGCGCCAGCAGCCCTTCACTAGCGGGGGGGCCGAACACCGGGGAGCTGTTTTTT. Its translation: CASSPSLAGGPNTGELFF.

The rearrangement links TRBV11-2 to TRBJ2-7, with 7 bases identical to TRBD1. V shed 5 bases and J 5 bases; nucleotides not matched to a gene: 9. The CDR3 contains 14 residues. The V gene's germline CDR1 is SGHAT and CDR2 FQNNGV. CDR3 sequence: CASSLNRDRNEQYF. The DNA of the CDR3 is TGTGCCAGCAGCCTGAACCGGGACAGAAACGAGCAGTACTTC.

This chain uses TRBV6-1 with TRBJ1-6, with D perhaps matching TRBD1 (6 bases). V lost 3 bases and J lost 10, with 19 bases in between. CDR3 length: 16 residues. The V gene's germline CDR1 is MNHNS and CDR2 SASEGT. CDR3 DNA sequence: TGTGCCAGCAGTGATAAGGGAGGGGGTTATTCATCACCCCTCCACTTT. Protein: CASSDKGGGYSSPLHF.

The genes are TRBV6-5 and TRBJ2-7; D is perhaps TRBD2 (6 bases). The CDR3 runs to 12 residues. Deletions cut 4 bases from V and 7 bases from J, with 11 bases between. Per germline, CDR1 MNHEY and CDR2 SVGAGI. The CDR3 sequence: CASSSGGVEQYF. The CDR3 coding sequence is TGTGCCAGCAGTTCGGGCGGGGTTGAGCAGTACTTC.

CDR3 amino acids: CAISESGTGYGYTF. The CDR3 DNA is TGTGCCATCAGTGAAAGTGGGACAGGGTATGGCTACACCTTC. The chain uses TRBV10-3 and TRBJ1-2; 9 nucleotides line up with TRBD1. CDR3 length equals 14 residues. V dropped 3 bases and J dropped 5; count of bases not matched to a gene: 4. Germline CDR1 ENHRY, CDR2 SYGVKD.

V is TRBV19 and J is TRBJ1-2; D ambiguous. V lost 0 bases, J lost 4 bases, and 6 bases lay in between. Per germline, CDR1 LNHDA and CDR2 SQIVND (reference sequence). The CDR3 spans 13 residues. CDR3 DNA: TGTGCCAGTAGTATAGACAGGCGCTATGGCTACACCTTC. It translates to CASSIDRRYGYTF.